This T cell receptor (beta chain) was recovered during a study of regulatory T cells in long-lasting Graves disease. At the level of the study: Over 5 years of antithyroid drugs plus positive TSH receptor antibodies defined persistent Graves' disease. Whole-study findings and limits: Favored gene segments in persistent disease were TRBV28, TRBJ1-2 and TRBJ2-5.

The CDR3 runs to 17 residues. Trimming shortened V by 4 bases and J by 0 bases, and 18 bases separated the two germline ends. Per germline, CDR1 SEHNR and CDR2 FQNEAQ (reference sequence). Ten or more counts support this clonotype. What it binds is not known. Time point meaning: persistent/refractory GD, antithyroid drugs over 5 years with positive TRAb. From PBMCs, RNA was extracted and then used to make the TCR library. HTBI primers from iRepertoire and Arm-PCR of CDR3 regions yielded the TCR beta libraries. MiXCR was run by TCRdb on the multiplex PCR reads, yielding one entry per CDR3 protein. The table includes roughly 490,000 distinct CDR3 sequences, roughly 22% detected once.

The chain couples TRBV7-9 to TRBJ1-1; no reliable D call. The source material was peripheral blood mononuclear cells (PBMCs), sampled when the disease was refractory, from a patient treated with antithyroid drugs. The sequence was collected from a female donor with Graves disease. In DNA, the CDR3 is TGTGCCAGCAGCTCCACTCTCCGAGGCAGCGTGAACACTGAAGCTTTCTTT. Residues: CASSSTLRGSVNTEAFF. Complete variable domain (other parts from reference TRBV7-9 and TRBJ1-1): DTGVSQNPRHKITKRGQNVTFRCDPISEHNRLYWYRQTLGQGPEFLTYFQNEAQLEKSRLLSDRFSAERPKGSFSTLEIQRTEQGDSAMYLCASSSTLRGSVNTEAFFGQGTRLTVV.